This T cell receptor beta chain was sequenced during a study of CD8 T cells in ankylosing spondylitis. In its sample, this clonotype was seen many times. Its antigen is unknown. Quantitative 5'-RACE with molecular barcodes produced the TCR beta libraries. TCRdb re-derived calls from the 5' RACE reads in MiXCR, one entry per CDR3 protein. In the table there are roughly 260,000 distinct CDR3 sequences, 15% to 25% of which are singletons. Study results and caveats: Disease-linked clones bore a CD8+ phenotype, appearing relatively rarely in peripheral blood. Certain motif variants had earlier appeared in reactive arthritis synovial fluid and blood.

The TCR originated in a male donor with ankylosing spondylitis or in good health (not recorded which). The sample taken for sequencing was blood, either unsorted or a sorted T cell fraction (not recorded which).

CDR3 in amino acids: CASSWGSRGNSQETQYF. CDR3 in DNA: TGCGCCAGCAGCTGGGGAAGTCGCGGGAACTCCCAAGAGACCCAGTACTTC. This chain links TRBV5-1 with TRBJ2-5; a possible D gene is TRBD2 (6 bases). The CDR3 sequence is 17 residues long. CDR1 is SGHRS, CDR2 YFSETQ, per germline. Trimming took 3 bases from V and 1 from J, leaving 19 bases between them.